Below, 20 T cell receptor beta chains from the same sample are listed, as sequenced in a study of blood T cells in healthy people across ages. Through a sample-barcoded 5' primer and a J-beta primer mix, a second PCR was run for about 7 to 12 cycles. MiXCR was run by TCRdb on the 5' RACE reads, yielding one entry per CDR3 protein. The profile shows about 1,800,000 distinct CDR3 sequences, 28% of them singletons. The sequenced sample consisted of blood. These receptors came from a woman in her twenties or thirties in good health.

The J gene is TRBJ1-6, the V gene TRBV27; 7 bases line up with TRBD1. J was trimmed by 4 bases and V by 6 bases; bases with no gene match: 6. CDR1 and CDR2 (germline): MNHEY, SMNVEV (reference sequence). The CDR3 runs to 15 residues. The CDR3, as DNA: TGTGCCAGCAGCCGGGGACAGTCTTATAATTCACCCCTCCACTTT. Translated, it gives CASSRGQSYNSPLHF.

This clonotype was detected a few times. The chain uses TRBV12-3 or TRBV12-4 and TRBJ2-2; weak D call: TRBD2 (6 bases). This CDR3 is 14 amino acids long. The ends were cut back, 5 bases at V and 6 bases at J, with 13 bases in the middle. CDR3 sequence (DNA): TGTGCCAGCAGTACGACGACTAGTCCCGGGGAGCTGTTTTTT. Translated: CASSTTTSPGELFF.

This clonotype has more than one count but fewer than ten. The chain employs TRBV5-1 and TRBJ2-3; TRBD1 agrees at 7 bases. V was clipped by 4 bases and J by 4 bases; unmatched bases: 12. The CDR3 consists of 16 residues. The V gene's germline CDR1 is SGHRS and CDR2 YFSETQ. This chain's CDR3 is CASSPEGALTADTQYF. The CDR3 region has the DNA TGCGCCAGCAGCCCAGAGGGGGCGCTTACCGCAGATACGCAGTATTTT.

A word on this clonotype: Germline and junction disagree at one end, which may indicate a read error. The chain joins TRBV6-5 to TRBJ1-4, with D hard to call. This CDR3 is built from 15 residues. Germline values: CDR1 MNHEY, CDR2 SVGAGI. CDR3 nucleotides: TGTGCCAACAGTTACGACGGACGGAATAATGAAAAACTGTTTTTT. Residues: CANSYDGRNNEKLFF.

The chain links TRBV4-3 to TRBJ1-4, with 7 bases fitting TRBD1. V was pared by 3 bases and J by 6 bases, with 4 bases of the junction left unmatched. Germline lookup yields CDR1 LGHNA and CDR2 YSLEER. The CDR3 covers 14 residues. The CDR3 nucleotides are TGCGCCAGCAGCCATTTACAGGGGTATGAAAAACTGTTTTTT. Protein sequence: CASSHLQGYEKLFF.

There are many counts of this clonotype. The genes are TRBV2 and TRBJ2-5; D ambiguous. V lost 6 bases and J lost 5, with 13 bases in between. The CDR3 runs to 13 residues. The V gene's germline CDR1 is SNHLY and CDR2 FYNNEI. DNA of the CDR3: TGTGCCAGCAGCACTGGGGTCGGGGAGACCCAGTACTTC. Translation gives CASSTGVGETQYF.

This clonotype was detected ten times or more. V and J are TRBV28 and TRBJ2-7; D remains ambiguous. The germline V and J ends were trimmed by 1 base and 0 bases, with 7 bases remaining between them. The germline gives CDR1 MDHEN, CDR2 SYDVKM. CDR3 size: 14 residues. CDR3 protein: CASSLFTGSYEQYF. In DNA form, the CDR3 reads TGTGCCAGCAGTTTATTCACGGGCTCCTACGAGCAGTACTTC.

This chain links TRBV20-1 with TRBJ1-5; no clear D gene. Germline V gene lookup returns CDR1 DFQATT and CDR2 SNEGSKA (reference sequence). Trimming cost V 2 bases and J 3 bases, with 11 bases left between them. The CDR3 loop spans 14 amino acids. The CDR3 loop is CSARRIEPNQPQHF. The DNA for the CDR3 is TGCAGTGCTAGAAGGATAGAACCCAATCAGCCCCAGCATTTT.

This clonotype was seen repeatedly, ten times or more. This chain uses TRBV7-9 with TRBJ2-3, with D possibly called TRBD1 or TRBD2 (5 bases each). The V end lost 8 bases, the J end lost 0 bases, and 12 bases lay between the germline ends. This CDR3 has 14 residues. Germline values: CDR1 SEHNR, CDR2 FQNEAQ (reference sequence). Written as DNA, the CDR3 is TGTGCCAGCCGCTGGGACGGAAGCACAGATACGCAGTATTTT. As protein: CASRWDGSTDTQYF.

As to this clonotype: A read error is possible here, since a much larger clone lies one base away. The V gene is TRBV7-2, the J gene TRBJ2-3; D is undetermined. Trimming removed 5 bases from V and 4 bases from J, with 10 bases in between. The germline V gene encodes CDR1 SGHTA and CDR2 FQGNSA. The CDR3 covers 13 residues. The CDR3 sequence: CASSTTIADTQYF. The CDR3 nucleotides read TGTGCCAGCAGCACGACCATCGCAGATACGCAGTATTTT.

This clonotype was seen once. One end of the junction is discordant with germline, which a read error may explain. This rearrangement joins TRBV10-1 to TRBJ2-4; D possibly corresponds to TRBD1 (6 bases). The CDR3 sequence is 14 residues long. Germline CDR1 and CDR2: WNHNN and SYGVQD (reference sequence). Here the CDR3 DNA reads TGCGCCAGCAGTGAGTCGACAGGTTCGGACATTCAGCACTTC. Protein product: CASSESTGSDIQHF.

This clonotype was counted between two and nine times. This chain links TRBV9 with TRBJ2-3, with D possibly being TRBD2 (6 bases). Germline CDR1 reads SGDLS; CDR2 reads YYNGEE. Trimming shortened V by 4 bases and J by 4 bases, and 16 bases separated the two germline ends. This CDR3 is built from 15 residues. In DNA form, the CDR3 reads TGTGCCAGCAGCCCCCGGGACTTCCAGTCAGATACGCAGTATTTT. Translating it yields CASSPRDFQSDTQYF.

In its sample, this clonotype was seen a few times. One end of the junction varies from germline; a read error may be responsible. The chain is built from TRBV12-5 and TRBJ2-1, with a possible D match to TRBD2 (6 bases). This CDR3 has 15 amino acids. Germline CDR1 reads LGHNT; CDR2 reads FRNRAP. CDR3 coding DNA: TGTGCTAGTGGTTTGCAGTGGTCAGCGGGCAATGGGCAGTTCTTC. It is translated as CASGLQWSAGNGQFF.

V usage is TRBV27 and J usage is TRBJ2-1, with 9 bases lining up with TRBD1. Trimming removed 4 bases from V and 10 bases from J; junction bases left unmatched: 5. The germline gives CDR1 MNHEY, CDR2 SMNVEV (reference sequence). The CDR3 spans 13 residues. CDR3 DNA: TGTGCCAGCAGTTCCGGGACAGGGTACGAGCAGTTCTTC. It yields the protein CASSSGTGYEQFF.

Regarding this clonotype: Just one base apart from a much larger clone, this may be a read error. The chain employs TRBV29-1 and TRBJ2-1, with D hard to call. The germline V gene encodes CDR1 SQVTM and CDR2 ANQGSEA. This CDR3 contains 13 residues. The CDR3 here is CGVEDNYKNEQFF. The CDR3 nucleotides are TGCGGCGTTGAAGATAATTATAAGAATGAGCAGTTCTTC.

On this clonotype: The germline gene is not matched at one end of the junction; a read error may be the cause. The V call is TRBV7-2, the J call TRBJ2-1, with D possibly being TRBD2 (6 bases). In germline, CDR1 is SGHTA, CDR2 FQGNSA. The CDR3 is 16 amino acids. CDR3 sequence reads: CASSLGGTGPYKEHFF. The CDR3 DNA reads TGTGCCAGCAGCTTAGGTGGGACTGGGCCCTACAAGGAGCATTTCTTC.

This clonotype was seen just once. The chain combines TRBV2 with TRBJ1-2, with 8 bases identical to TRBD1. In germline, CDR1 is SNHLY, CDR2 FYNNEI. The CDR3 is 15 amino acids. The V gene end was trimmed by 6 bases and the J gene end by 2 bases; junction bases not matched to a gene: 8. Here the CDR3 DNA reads TGTGCCAGCAGGTCGGGCAGGGGGCCAAACTATGGCTACACCTTC. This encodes CASRSGRGPNYGYTF.

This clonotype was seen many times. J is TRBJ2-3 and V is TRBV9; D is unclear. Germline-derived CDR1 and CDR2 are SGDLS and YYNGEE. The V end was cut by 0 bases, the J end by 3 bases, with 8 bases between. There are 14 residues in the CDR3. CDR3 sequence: CASSVDTLTDTQYF. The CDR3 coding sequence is TGTGCCAGCAGCGTAGATACCCTAACAGATACGCAGTATTTT.

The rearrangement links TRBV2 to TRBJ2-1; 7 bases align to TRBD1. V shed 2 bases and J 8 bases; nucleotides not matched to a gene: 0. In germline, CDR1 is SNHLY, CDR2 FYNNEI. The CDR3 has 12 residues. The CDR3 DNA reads TGTGCCAGCAGTGAAAGGGGGCATGAGCAGTTCTTC. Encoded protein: CASSERGHEQFF.

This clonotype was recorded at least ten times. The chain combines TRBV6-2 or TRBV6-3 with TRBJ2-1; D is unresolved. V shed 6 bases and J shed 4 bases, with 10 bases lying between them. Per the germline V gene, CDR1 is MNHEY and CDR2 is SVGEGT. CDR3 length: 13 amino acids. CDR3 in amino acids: CASRPVGYNEQFF. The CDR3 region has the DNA TGTGCCAGCAGGCCAGTGGGGTACAATGAGCAGTTCTTC.